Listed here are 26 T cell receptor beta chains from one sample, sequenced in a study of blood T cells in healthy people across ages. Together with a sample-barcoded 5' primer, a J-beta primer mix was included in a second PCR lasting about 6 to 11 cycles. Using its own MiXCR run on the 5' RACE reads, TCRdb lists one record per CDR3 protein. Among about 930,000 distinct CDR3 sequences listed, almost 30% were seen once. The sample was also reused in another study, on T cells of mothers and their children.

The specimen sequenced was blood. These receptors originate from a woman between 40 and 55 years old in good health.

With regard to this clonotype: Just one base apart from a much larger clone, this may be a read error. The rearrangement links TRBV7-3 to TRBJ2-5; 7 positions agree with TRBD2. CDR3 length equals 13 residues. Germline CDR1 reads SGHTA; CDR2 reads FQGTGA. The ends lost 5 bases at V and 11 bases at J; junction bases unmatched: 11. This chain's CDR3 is CASSREVADEQYF. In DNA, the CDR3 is TGTGCCAGCAGCCGGGAGGTGGCGGATGAGCAGTACTTC.

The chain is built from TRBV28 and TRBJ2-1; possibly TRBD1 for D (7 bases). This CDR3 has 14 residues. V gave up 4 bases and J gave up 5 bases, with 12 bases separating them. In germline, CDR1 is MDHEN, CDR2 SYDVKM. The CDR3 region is CASSYRGGNNEQFF. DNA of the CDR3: TGTGCCAGCAGTTACAGGGGAGGAAACAATGAGCAGTTCTTC.

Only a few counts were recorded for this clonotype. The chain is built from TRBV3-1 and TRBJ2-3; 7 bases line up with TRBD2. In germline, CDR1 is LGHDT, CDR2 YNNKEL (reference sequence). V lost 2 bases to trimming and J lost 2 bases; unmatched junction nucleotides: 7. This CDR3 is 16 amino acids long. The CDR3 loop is CASSQLGGGTTDTQYF. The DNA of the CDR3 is TGTGCCAGCAGCCAATTGGGCGGGGGAACCACAGATACGCAGTATTTT.

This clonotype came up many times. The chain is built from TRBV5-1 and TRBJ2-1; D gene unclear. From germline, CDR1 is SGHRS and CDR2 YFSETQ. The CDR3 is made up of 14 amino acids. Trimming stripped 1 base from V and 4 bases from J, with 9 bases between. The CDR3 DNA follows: TGCGCCAGCAGCTTGAGTCAGGCTTACAATGAGCAGTTCTTC. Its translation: CASSLSQAYNEQFF.

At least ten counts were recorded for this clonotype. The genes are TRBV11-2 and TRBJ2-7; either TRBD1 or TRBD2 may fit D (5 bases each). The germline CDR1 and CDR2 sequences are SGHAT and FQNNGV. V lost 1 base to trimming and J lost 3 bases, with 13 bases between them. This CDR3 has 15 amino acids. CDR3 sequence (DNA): TGTGCCAGCAGCTTAGCTAGGGGACCCCGCTACGAGCAGTACTTC. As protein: CASSLARGPRYEQYF. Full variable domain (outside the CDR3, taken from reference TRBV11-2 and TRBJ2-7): EAGVAQSPRYKIIEKRQSVAFWCNPISGHATLYWYQQILGQGPKLLIQFQNNGVVDDSQLPKDRFSAERLKGVDSTLKIQPAKLEDSAVYLCASSLARGPRYEQYFGPGTRLTVT.

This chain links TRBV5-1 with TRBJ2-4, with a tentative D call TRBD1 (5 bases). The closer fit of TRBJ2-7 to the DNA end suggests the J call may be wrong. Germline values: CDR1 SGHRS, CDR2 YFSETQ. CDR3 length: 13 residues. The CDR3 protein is CASSLVDTYEQYF. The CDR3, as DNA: TGCGCCAGCAGCTTGGTGGACACCTACGAGCAGTACTTC.

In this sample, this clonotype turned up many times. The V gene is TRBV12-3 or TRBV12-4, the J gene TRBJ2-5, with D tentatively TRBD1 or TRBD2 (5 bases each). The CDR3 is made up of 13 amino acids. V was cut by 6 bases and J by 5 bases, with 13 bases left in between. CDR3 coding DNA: TGTGCCAGCAGCAAAGGGACGGTCGAGACCCAGTACTTC. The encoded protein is CASSKGTVETQYF.

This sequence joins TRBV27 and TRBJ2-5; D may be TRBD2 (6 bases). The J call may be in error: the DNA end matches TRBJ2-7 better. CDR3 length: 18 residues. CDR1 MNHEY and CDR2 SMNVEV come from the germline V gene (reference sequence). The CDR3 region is CASSLLPGSGTAPYEQYF. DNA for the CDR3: TGTGCCAGCAGTTTACTCCCGGGATCCGGGACTGCCCCCTACGAGCAGTACTTC.

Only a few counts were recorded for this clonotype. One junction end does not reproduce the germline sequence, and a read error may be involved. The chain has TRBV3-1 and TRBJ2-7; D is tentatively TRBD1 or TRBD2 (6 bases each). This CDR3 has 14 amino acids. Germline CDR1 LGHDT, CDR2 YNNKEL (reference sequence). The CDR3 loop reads CASSHGGHNAERYF. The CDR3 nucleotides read TGTGCCAGCAGCCACGGGGGACACAATGCCGAGCGGTACTTC.

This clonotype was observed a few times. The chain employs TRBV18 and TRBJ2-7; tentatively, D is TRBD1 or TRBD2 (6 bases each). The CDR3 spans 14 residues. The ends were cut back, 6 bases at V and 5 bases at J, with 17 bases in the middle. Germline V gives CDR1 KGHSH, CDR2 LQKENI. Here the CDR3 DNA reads TGTGCCAGCTCTGCCCTGAGGGGGGAGGACGAGCAGTACTTC. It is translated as CASSALRGEDEQYF.

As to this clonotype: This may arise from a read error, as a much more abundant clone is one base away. The CDR3 sequence is CGAAGTGHQETQYF. The CDR3 region has the DNA TGCGGTGCTGCCGGGACAGGCCATCAAGAGACCCAGTACTTC. This chain links TRBV20-1 with TRBJ2-5; 8 bases agree with TRBD1. In germline, CDR1 is DFQATT, CDR2 SNEGSKA (reference sequence). The CDR3 contains 14 residues.

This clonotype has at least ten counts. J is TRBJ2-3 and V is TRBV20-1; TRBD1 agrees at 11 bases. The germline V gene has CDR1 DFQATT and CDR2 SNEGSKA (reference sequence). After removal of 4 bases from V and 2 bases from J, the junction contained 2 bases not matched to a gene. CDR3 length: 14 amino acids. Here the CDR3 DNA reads TGCAGTGCTAACGGACAGGGGGCCACAGATACGCAGTATTTT. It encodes CSANGQGATDTQYF.

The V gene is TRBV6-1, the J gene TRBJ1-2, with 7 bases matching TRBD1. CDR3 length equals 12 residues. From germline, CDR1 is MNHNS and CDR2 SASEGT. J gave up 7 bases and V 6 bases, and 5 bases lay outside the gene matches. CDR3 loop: CASSGAGGGYTF. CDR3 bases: TGTGCCAGCAGCGGCGCAGGGGGTGGCTACACCTTC.

The DNA for the CDR3 is TGTGCCTGGAGTGGACAGGGCTACGAGCAGTACTTC. Residues: CAWSGQGYEQYF. This chain uses TRBV30 with TRBJ2-7; 7 bases agree with TRBD1. The CDR3 covers 12 residues. With V trimmed by 1 base and J by 3 bases, 0 bases remained unmatched. CDR1 is GTSNPN and CDR2 is SVGIG in the germline V gene (reference sequence).

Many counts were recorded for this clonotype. This CDR3 reads CASSSRVGEQYF. The CDR3 region has the DNA TGTGCCAGCAGTTCCAGGGTTGGCGAGCAGTACTTC. This rearrangement joins TRBV28 to TRBJ2-7; perhaps TRBD1 as D (5 bases). The V gene's germline CDR1 is MDHEN and CDR2 SYDVKM. V lost 4 bases and J 6 bases, leaving 10 bases between the germline ends. This CDR3 is built from 12 residues.

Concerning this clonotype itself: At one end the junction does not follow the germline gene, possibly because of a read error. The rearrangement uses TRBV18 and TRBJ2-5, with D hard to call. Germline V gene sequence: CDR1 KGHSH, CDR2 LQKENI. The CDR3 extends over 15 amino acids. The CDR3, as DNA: TGTGCCAGCTCACCACCGTCACTAACCCAAGAGACCCGGTACTTC. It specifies CASSPPSLTQETRYF.

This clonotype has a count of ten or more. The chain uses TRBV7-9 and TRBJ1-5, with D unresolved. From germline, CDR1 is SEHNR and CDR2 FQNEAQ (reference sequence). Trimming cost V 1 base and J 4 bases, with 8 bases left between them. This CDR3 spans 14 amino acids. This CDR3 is CASSLDSGNQPQHF. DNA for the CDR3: TGTGCCAGCAGCTTAGACAGCGGGAATCAGCCCCAGCATTTT.

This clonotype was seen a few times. CDR3 in amino acids: CASSLGVAPYNEQFF. The CDR3 DNA reads TGTGCCAGCAGCTTGGGAGTTGCCCCCTACAATGAGCAGTTCTTC. The V gene is TRBV5-5, the J gene TRBJ2-1; D gene ambiguous. CDR3 size: 15 residues. Trimming shortened V by 0 bases and J by 2 bases, and 9 bases separated the two germline ends. The germline V gene has CDR1 SGHKS and CDR2 YYEKEE (reference sequence).

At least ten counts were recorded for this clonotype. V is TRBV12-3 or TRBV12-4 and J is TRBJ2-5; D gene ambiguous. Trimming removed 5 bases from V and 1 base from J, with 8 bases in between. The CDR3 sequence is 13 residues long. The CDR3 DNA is TGTGCCAGCAGTCCCACGGTCCAAGAGACCCAGTACTTC. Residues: CASSPTVQETQYF.

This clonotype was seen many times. CDR3 region: CASSLEGHYGYTF. The CDR3 DNA follows: TGTGCCAGCAGTTTAGAGGGGCACTATGGCTACACCTTC. This sequence joins TRBV12-3 or TRBV12-4 and TRBJ1-2; tentatively, D is TRBD1 (5 bases). V was cut by 1 base and J by 3 bases, with 6 bases left in between. The CDR3 totals 13 residues.

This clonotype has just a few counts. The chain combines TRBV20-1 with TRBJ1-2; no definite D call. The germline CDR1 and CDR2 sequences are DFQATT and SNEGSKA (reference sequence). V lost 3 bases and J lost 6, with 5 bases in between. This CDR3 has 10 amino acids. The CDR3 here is CSARVDGYTF. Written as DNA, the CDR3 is TGCAGTGCTAGGGTCGATGGCTACACCTTC.

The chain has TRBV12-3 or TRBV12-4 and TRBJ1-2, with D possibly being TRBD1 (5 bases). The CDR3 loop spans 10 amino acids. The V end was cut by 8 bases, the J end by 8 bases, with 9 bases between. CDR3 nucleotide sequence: TGTGCCAGCGAGGGGAACGGCTACACCTTC. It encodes CASEGNGYTF.

The CDR3 reads CASSPRTGPTDTQYF. CDR3 nucleotide sequence: TGCGCCAGCAGCCCAAGGACAGGGCCGACAGATACGCAGTATTTT. The V gene is TRBV5-1, the J gene TRBJ2-3, with 8 bases matching TRBD1. Germline trimming cut 4 bases from V and 3 bases from J; bases unmatched to any gene: 7. CDR3 length: 15 amino acids. The V gene's germline CDR1 is SGHRS and CDR2 YFSETQ.

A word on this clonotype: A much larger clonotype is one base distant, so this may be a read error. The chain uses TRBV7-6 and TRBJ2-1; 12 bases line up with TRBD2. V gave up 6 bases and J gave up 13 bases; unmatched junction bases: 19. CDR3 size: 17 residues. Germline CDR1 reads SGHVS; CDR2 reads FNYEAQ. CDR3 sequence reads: CASSPTSGGFSQETQFF. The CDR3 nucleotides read TGTGCCAGCAGTCCAACTAGCGGGGGGTTCTCCCAAGAGACCCAGTTCTTC.

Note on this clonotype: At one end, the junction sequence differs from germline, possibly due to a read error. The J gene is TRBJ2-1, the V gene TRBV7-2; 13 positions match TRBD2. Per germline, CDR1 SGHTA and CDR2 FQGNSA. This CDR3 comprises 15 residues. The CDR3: CASSVLAGGYNERYF. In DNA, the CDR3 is TGTGCCAGCAGCGTACTAGCGGGGGGGTACAATGAGCGGTACTTC.

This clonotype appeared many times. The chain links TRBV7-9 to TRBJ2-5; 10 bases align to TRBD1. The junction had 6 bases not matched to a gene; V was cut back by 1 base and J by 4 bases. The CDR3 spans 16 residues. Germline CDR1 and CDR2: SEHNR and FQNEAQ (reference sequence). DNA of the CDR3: TGTGCCAGCAGCTTAGGGGACAGGGGCCTAAGAGAGACCCAGTACTTC. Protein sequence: CASSLGDRGLRETQYF.